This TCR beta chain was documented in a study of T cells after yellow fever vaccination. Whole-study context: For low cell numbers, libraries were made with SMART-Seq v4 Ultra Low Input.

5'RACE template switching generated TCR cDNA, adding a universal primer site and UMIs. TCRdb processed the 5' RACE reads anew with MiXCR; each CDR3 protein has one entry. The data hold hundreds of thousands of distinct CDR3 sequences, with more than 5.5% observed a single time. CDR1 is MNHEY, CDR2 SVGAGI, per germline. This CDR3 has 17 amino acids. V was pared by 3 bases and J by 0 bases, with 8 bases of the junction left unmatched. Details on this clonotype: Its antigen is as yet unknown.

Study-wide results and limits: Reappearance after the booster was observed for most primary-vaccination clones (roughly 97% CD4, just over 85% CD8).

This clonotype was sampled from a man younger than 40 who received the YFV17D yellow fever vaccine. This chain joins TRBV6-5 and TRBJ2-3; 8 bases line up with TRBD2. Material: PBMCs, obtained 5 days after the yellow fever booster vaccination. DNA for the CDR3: TGTGCCAGCAGTTATGGGATAGCGGGGCTTAGCACAGATACGCAGTATTTT. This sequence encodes CASSYGIAGLSTDTQYF.